This T cell receptor beta chain is from a study of blood T cells in healthy people across ages. General observations from the study: In the absence of known donor CMV status, changes in expanded clonotypes were possibly confounded.

CDR3 length: 16 amino acids. V lost 3 bases to trimming and J lost 4 bases; unmatched junction nucleotides: 5. Germline values: CDR1 MDHEN, CDR2 SYDVKM. A J-beta primer mix and a sample-barcoded 5' primer were used in a second PCR of roughly 7 to 12 cycles. MiXCR, applied by TCRdb to the 5' RACE reads, yields one record per CDR3 protein. The data hold 600,000 to 800,000 distinct CDR3 sequences, with around 21% observed a single time. As concerns this clonotype: The antigen remains undetermined.

J is TRBJ2-6 and V is TRBV28; 8 bases line up with TRBD1. The sample taken for sequencing was blood. The clonotype originates from a man aged 65-85 years in good health. The CDR3 nucleotides are TGTGCCAGCAGTTTGACAGGGGAAAGGGGGGCCAACGTCCTGACTTTC. Its protein is CASSLTGERGANVLTF. Looking up the rest from reference TRBV28 and TRBJ2-6 gives the full variable domain: DVKVTQSSRYLVKRTGEKVFLECVQDMDHENMFWYRQDPGLGLRLIYFSYDVKMKEKGDIPEGYSVSREKKERFSLILESASTNQTSMYLCASSLTGERGANVLTFGAGSRLTVL.